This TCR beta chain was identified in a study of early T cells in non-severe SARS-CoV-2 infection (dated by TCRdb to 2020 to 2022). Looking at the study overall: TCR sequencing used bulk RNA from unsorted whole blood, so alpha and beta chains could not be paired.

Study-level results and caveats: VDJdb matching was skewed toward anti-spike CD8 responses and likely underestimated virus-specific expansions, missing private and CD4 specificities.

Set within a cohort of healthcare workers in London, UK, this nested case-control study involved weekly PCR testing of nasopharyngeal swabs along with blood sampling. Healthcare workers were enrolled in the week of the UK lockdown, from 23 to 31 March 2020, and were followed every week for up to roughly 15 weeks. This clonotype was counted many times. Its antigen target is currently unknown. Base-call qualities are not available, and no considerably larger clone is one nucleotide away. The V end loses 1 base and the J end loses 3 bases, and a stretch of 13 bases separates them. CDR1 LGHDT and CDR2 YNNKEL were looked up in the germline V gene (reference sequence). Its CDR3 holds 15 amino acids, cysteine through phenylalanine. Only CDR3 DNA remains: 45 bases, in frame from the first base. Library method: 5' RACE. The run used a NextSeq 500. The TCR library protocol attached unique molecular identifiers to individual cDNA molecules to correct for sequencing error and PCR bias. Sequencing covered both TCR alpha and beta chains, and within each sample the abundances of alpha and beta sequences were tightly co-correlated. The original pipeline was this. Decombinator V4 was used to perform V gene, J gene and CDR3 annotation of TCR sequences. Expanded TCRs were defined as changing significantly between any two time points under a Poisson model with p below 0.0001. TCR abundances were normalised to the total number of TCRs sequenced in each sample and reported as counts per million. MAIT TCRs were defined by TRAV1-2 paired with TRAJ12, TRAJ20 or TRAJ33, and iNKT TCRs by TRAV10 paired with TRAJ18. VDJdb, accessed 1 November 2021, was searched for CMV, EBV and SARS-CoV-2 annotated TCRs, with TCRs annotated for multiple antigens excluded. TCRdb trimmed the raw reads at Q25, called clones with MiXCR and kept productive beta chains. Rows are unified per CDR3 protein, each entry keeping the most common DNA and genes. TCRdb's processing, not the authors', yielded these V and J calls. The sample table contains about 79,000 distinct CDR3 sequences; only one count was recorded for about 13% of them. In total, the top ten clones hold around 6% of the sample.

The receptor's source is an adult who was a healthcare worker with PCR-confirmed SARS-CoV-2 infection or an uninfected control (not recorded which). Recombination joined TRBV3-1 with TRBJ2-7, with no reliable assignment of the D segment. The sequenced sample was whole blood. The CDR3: CASSQGGTPFYEQYF. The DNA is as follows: TGTGCCAGCAGCCAAGGGGGAACCCCCTTCTACGAGCAGTACTTC.